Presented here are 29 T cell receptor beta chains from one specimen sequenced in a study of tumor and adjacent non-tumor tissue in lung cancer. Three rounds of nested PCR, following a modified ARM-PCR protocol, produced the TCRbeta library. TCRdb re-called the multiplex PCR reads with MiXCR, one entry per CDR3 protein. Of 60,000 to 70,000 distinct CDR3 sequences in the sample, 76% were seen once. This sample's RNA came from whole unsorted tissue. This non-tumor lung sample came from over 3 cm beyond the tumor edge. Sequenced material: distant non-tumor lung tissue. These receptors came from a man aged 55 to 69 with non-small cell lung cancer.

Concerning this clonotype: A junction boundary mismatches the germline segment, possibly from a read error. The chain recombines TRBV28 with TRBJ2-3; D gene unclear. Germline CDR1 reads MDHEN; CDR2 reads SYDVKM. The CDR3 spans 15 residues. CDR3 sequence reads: CAGSQEKGRPDTQYF. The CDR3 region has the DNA TGTGCCGGCAGCCAGGAGAAAGGGCGCCCAGATACGCAGTATTTT. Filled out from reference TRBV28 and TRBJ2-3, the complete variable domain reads DVKVTQSSRYLVKRTGEKVFLECVQDMDHENMFWYRQDPGLGLRLIYFSYDVKMKEKGDIPEGYSVSREKKERFSLILESASTNQTSMYLCAGSQEKGRPDTQYFGPGTRLTVL.

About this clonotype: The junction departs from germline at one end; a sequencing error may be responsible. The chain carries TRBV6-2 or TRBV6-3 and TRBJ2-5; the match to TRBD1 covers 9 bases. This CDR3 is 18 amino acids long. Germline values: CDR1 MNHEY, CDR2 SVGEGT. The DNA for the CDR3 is TGTGCCAGCTGTTACTCGAGCATCCCGGGACAGGGATTCGAGACCCAGTACTTC. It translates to CASCYSSIPGQGFETQYF.

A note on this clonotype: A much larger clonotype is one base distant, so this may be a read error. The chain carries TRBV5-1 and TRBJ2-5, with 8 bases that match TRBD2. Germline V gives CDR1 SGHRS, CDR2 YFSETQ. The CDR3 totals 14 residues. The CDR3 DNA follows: TGCGCCAGCAGTAGTACTAGCGGAAGGGGGACCCAGTGCTTC. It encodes CASSSTSGRGTQCF.

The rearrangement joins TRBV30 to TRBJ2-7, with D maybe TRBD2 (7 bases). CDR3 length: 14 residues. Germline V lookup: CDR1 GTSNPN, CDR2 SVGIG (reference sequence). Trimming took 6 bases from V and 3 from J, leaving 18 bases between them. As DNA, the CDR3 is TGTGCCTGTAGGGGGGGTCAGGGTCGCTACGAGCAGTACTTC. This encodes CACRGGQGRYEQYF.

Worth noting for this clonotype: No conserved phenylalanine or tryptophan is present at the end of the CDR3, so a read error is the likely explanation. The CDR3 is CRASAGGDTEAFS. The CDR3 region has the DNA TGCAGAGCCTCGGCAGGGGGGGACACCGAAGCTTTCTCT. The gene calls are TRBV29-1 and TRBJ1-1; 7 bases are a match to TRBD1. There are 13 residues in the CDR3. CDR1 is SQVTM and CDR2 is ANQGSEA in the germline V gene.

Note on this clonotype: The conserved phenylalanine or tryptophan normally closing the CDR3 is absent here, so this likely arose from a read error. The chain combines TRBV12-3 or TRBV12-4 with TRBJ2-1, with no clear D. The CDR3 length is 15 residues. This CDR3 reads CTSSFPQRVHNEQFL. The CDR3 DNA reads TGTACCAGCAGTTTCCCTCAGCGTGTCCACAATGAGCAGTTCCTC.

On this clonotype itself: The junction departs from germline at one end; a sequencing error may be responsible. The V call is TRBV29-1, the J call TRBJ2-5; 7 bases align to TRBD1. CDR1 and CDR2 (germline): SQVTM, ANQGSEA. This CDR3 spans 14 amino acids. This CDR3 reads CTVEDRAYQETQYF. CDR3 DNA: TGCACCGTTGAAGACAGGGCGTACCAAGAGACCCAGTATTTC.

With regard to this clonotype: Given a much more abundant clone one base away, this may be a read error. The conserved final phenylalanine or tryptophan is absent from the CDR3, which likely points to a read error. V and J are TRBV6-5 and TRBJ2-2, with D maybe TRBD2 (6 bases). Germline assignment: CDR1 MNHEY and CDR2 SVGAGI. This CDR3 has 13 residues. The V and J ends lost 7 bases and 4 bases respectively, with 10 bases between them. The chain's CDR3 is CASTGTSTGELFL. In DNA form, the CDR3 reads TGTGCCAGCACCGGGACTTCCACCGGGGAGCTGTTTTTA.

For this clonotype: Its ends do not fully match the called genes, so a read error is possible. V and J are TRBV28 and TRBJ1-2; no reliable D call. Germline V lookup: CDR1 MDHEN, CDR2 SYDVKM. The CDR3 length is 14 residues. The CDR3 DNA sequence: TGTGCCAGCATTCCACTAGGGAACAAAAATGGCCACACCTTC. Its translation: CASIPLGNKNGHTF.

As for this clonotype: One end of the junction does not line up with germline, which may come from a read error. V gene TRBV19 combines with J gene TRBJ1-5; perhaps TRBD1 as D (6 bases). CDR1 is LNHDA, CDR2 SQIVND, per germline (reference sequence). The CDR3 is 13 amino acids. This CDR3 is CASTDRSNRPQHF. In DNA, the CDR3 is TGTGCCAGTACAGACAGGAGCAATCGGCCCCAGCATTTT.

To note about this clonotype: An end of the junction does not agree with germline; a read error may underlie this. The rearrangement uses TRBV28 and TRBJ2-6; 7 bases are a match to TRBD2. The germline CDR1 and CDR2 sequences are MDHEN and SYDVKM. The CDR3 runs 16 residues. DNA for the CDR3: TGTGCCTGCAGTTTAGGCGGGAGCTCTGGGGGCAACGTCCTGACTTTC. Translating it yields CACSLGGSSGGNVLTF.

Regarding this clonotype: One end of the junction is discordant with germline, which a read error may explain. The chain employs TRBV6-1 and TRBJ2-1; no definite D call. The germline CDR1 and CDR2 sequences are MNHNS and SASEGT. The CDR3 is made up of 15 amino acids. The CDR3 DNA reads TGTGTCAGCAGTGAGGAAGTCATGGCCTACAATGAGCAGTTTTTC. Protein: CVSSEEVMAYNEQFF.

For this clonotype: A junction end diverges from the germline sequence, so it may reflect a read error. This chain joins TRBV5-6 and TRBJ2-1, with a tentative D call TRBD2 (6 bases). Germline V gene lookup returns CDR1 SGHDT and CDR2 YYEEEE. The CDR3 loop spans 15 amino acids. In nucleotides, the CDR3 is TGTGACAGCAGCCTAGAGCGGGCTTGGGGTAATGAGCAGTTCTTC. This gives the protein CDSSLERAWGNEQFF.

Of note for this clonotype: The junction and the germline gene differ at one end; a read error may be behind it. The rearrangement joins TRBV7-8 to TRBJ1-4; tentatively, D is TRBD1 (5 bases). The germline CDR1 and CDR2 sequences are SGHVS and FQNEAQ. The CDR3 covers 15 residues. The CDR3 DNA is TGTGACAGCAGCCCCCATCAGGGTCCGAGTGAGAAACTGTTTTTT. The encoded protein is CDSSPHQGPSEKLFF.

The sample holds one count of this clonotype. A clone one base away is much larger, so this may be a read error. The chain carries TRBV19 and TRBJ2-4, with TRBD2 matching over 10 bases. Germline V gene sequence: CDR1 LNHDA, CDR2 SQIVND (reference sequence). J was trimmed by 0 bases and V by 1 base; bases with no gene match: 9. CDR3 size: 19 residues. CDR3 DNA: TGTGCCAGTAGTATAGTTCCTAGCGGGAGTGCTTTAGCCAAAAACATTCAGTACTTC. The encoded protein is CASSIVPSGSALAKNIQYF.

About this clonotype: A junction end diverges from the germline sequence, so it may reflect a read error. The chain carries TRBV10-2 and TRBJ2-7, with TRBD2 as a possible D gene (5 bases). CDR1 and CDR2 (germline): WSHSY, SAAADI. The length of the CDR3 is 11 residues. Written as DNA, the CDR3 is TGCGACAGCAGGAGCGGACGAGGGCAGTACTTC. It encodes CDSRSGRGQYF.

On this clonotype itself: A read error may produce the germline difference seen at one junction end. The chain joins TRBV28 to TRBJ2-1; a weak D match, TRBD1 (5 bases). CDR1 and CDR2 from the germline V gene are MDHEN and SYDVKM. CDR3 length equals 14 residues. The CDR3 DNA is TGTACCTCGCAGGGAATGACAAGCTACATTGAGCAGTTCTTC. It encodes CTSQGMTSYIEQFF.

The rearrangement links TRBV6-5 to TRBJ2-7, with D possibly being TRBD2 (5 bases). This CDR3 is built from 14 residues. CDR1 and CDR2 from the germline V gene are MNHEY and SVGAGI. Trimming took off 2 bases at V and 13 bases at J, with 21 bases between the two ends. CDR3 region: CASSYGRGLYEYYF. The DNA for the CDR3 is TGTGCCAGCAGTTACGGGAGAGGACTCTACGAGTACTACTTC.

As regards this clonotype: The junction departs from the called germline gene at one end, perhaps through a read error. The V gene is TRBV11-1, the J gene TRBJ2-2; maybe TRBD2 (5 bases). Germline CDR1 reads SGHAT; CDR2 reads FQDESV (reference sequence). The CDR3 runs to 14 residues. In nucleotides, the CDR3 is TGTGCCAGCAGCTATAATAGCGACACCGGGGAGCTGTCTTTT. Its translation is CASSYNSDTGELSF.

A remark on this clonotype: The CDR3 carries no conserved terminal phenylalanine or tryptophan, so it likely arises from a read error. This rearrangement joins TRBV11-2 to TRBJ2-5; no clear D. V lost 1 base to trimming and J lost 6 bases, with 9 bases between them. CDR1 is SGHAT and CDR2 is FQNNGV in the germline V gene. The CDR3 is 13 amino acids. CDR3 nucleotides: TGTGCCAGCAGCTTAGGAGGCGCGCAGACCCAGTACCTC. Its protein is CASSLGGAQTQYL.

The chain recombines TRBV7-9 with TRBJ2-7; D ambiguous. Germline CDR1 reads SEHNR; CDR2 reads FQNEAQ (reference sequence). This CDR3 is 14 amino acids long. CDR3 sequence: CATSFSLPGGEQYF. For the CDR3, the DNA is TGTGCTACCAGCTTTTCCTTGCCTGGCGGCGAGCAGTACTTC. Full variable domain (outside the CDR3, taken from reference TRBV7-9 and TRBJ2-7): DTGVSQNPRHKITKRGQNVTFRCDPISEHNRLYWYRQTLGQGPEFLTYFQNEAQLEKSRLLSDRFSAERPKGSFSTLEIQRTEQGDSAMYLCATSFSLPGGEQYFGPGTRLTVT.

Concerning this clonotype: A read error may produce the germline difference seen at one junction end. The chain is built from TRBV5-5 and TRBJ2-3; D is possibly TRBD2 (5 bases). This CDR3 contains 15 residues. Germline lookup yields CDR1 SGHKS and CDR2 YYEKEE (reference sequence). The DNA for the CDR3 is TGTGCCAGAAGCCTGTGGGGAGAGCGGCCGGATACGCAGTGTTTT. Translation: CARSLWGERPDTQCF. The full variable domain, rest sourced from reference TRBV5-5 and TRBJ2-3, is DAGVTQSPTHLIKTRGQQVTLRCSPISGHKSVSWYQQVLGQGPQFIFQYYEKEERGRGNFPDRFSARQFPNYSSELNVNALLLGDSALYLCARSLWGERPDTQCFGPGTRLTVL.

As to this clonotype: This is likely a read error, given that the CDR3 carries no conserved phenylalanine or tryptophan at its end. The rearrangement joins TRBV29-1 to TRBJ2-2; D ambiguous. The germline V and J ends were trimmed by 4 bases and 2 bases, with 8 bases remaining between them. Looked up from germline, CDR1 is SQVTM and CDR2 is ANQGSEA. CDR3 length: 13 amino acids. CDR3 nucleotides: TGCAGCGTTGTGGTACTTAACACCGGGGAGCTGTTTCTT. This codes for CSVVVLNTGELFL.

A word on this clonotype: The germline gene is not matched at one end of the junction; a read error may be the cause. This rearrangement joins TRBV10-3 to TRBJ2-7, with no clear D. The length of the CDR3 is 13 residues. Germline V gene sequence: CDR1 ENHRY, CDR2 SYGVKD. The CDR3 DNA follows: TGTGCCATCAAAGCCTCCAGCTCCTACGAGCAGTGCTTC. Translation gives CAIKASSSYEQCF.

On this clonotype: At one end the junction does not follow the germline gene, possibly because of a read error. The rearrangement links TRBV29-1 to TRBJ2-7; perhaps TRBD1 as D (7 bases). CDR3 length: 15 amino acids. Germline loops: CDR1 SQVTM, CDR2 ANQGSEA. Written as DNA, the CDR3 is TGCAGAGTTGTAGGCAGGGGGGCAGAATCCTACGAGCAGTACTTC. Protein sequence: CRVVGRGAESYEQYF.

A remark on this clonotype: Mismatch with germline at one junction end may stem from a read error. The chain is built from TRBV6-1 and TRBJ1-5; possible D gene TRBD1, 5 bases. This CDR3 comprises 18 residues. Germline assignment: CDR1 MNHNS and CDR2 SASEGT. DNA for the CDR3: TGTGCCGGCAGCGACAGAGGACCTTATAATCATAGCAATCAGCCCCAGCGTTTT. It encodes CAGSDRGPYNHSNQPQRF.

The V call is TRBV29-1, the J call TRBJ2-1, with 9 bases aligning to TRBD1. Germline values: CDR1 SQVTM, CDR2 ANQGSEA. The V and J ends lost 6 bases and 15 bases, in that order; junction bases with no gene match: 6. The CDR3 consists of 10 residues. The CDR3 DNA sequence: TGCAGCGTAGGGGACAGGGACGTGTTCTTC. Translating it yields CSVGDRDVFF.

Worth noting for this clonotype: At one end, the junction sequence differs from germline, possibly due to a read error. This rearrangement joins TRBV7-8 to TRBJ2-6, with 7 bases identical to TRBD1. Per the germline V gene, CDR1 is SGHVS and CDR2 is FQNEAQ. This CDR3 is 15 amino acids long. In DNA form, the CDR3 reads TGTGCCAGAAGCTCAAGACAGGGACCGGTCAACGTCCTGACTTTC. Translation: CARSSRQGPVNVLTF.

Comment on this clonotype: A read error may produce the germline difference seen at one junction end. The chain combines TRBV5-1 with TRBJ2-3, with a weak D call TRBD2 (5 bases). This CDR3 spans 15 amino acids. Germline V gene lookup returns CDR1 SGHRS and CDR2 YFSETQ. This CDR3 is CASSLGLSSIDTQYF. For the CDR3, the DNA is TGCGCCAGCAGCTTGGGGCTTTCTAGCATAGATACGCAGTATTTT.